Shown below are 29 T cell receptor beta chains from a single sample sequenced in a study of cytomegalovirus exposure and HLA in healthy donors. 13 Jbeta primers and 60 Vbeta primers were used for the PCR. Method: immunoSEQ multiplex PCR; TCRdb's copy keeps in-frame clones and lacks some. The repertoire includes roughly 100,000 clones, about four fifths of them detected once, and approximately 1.2% sits in the top ten. The sample taken for sequencing was PBMCs. The receptors were sampled from a man aged 25-40 years in good health and CMV-seronegative.

This clone was observed a handful of times. This CDR3 is also generated by other DNA sequences in the sample. This chain uses TRBV12-5 with TRBJ1-1, with D possibly matching TRBD1 (5 bases). Germline values: CDR1 LGHNT, CDR2 FRNRAP. CDR3 length equals 11 residues. The CDR3 DNA is TGTATTACTAGCGGAGGGGTAGAAGCTTTCTTT. Its protein is CITSGGVEAFF.

The chain combines TRBV5-6 with TRBJ2-2; D unresolved. CDR1 is SGHDT, CDR2 YYEEEE, per germline. Trimming took 0 bases from V and 0 from J, leaving 9 bases between them. The CDR3 extends over 16 amino acids. CDR3 nucleotides: TGTGCCAGCAGCTTGGTGACTCTCGCGAACACCGGGGAGCTGTTTTTT. Its protein product is CASSLVTLANTGELFF.

This rearrangement joins TRBV6-5 to TRBJ1-3; 7 bases are a match to TRBD1. V was pared by 6 bases and J by 2 bases, with 1 base of the junction left unmatched. The CDR3 runs 13 residues. CDR1 is MNHEY and CDR2 is SVGAGI in the germline V gene. The DNA for the CDR3 is TGTGCCAGCAGCACAGGGGCTGGAAACACCATATATTTT. Residues: CASSTGAGNTIYF.

This chain uses TRBV9 with TRBJ2-2; possibly TRBD2 for D (6 bases). The CDR3 spans 16 residues. V was clipped by 0 bases and J by 0 bases, with 9 bases between them. Germline values: CDR1 SGDLS, CDR2 YYNGEE. DNA of the CDR3: TGTGCCAGCAGCGTAGCAATAGCGGCGAACACCGGGGAGCTGTTTTTT. Its translation is CASSVAIAANTGELFF.

V usage is TRBV10-1 and J usage is TRBJ2-3, with 11 bases fitting TRBD2. The CDR3 is made up of 17 amino acids. The ends lost 6 bases at V and 5 bases at J; junction bases unmatched: 13. Germline lookup yields CDR1 WNHNN and CDR2 SYGVQD (reference sequence). The CDR3, as DNA: TGCGCCAGCAGCGAAGGGACTAGCGGAGGAGGGGGAGATACGCAGTATTTT. This encodes CASSEGTSGGGGDTQYF.

This chain links TRBV6-5 with TRBJ2-7; D is perhaps TRBD2 (5 bases). CDR1 and CDR2 (germline): MNHEY, SVGAGI. The CDR3 consists of 13 residues. Deletions cut 6 bases from V and 7 bases from J, with 16 bases between. CDR3 nucleotide sequence: TGTGCCAGCAGGGCAGCGGCGCGCGGGGAGCAGTACTTC. Its translation: CASRAAARGEQYF.

This chain links TRBV19 with TRBJ2-5; a weak D match, TRBD1 (5 bases). The germline CDR1 and CDR2 sequences are LNHDA and SQIVND (reference sequence). Trimming took 3 bases from V and 3 from J, leaving 11 bases between them. The CDR3 spans 14 residues. The CDR3 DNA reads as TGTGCCAGTAGTATCGCCCAGGGAAAAGAGACCCAGTACTTC. Translating it yields CASSIAQGKETQYF.

With regard to this clone: This CDR3 is also generated by other DNA sequences in the sample. This chain links TRBV7-9 with TRBJ1-1; 7 bases are a match to TRBD1. The V gene's germline CDR1 is SEHNR and CDR2 FQNEAQ (reference sequence). Germline trimming cut 2 bases from V and 3 bases from J; bases unmatched to any gene: 0. The CDR3 has 13 amino acids. The CDR3 protein is CASSLQGDTEAFF. CDR3 DNA: TGTGCCAGCAGCTTACAGGGGGACACTGAAGCTTTCTTT. Together with reference TRBV7-9 and TRBJ1-1, the CDR3 gives the full variable domain: DTGVSQNPRHKITKRGQNVTFRCDPISEHNRLYWYRQTLGQGPEFLTYFQNEAQLEKSRLLSDRFSAERPKGSFSTLEIQRTEQGDSAMYLCASSLQGDTEAFFGQGTRLTVV.

The gene calls are TRBV27 and TRBJ2-5; weak D call: TRBD1 (6 bases). Trimming pared 4 bases from V and 4 bases from J, leaving 13 bases between. CDR1 is MNHEY, CDR2 SMNVEV, per germline (reference sequence). The length of the CDR3 is 14 residues. Here the CDR3 DNA reads TGTGCCAGCAGTTATTACAGGGCCAGAGAGACCCAGTACTTC. Residues: CASSYYRARETQYF.

This clone was counted between two and nine times. V is TRBV4-1 and J is TRBJ2-3, with a weak D call TRBD2 (6 bases). Germline V gene sequence: CDR1 MGHRA, CDR2 YSYEKL. The V gene lost 1 base and the J gene lost 5 bases, with 13 bases spanning the gap. The CDR3 totals 15 residues. The CDR3 here is CASSQVSGLGDTQYF. CDR3 in DNA: TGCGCCAGCAGCCAAGTTAGCGGCCTTGGAGATACGCAGTATTTT.

The V and J genes are TRBV2 and TRBJ2-1; D is unresolved. CDR1 SNHLY and CDR2 FYNNEI come from the germline V gene. V was clipped by 6 bases and J by 5 bases, with 14 bases between them. The CDR3 extends over 14 amino acids. CDR3 region: CASRAWQENNEQFF. For the CDR3, the DNA is TGTGCCAGCAGAGCTTGGCAGGAAAACAATGAGCAGTTCTTC.

This chain uses TRBV4-1 with TRBJ1-1; 7 positions match TRBD1. This CDR3 has 16 residues. J lost 1 base, V lost 2 bases, and 7 bases had no gene match. Germline V gene lookup returns CDR1 MGHRA and CDR2 YSYEKL. The DNA of the CDR3 is TGCGCCAGCAGCCAACAACAAAGGACAGGGAACACTGAAGCTTTCTTT. Protein product: CASSQQQRTGNTEAFF.

This chain uses TRBV6-1 with TRBJ2-5, with 14 bases that match TRBD2. The CDR3 runs to 17 residues. J was trimmed by 5 bases and V by 3 bases; bases with no gene match: 8. Germline loops: CDR1 MNHNS, CDR2 SASEGT. CDR3 protein: CASSDTGLAGDTETQYF. DNA of the CDR3: TGTGCCAGCAGTGACACGGGACTAGCGGGAGATACGGAGACCCAGTACTTC.

This chain connects TRBV27 to TRBJ2-7, with D possibly being TRBD2 (6 bases). CDR1 and CDR2 (germline): MNHEY, SMNVEV (reference sequence). The length of the CDR3 is 16 residues. Trimming removed 5 bases from V and 6 bases from J, with 23 bases in between. The CDR3 spells CASSILPGQGGFEQYF. Written as DNA, the CDR3 is TGTGCCAGCAGTATATTACCGGGCCAAGGAGGGTTCGAGCAGTACTTC.

The chain uses TRBV5-1 and TRBJ2-7; weak D call: TRBD1 (5 bases). The CDR3 spans 13 residues. Germline loops: CDR1 SGHRS, CDR2 YFSETQ. Trimming took 7 bases from V and 6 from J, leaving 17 bases between them. The CDR3 sequence: CASQRQSQGEQYF. CDR3 nucleotide sequence: TGCGCCAGCCAAAGACAGTCCCAAGGCGAGCAGTACTTC.

V gene TRBV7-9 combines with J gene TRBJ2-5, with 12 bases aligning to TRBD2. V lost 10 bases to trimming and J lost 1 base; unmatched junction nucleotides: 16. The CDR3 has 18 residues. Germline V gives CDR1 SEHNR, CDR2 FQNEAQ (reference sequence). The CDR3 region has the DNA TGTGCCACCCCTCCGACTAGCGGGAGTGGGGCGCTCCAAGAGACCCAGTACTTC. It yields the protein CATPPTSGSGALQETQYF.

The rearrangement uses TRBV7-9 and TRBJ2-1; TRBD2 matches at 13 bases. The CDR3 contains 16 residues. The germline V gene has CDR1 SEHNR and CDR2 FQNEAQ (reference sequence). V was clipped by 5 bases and J by 6 bases; unmatched bases: 7. The CDR3 loop reads CASSPGTSGNVNEQFF. The CDR3 bases are TGTGCCAGCAGCCCAGGGACTAGCGGGAACGTCAATGAGCAGTTCTTC.

V is TRBV6-1 and J is TRBJ1-6; 8 bases map to TRBD1. The CDR3 is 15 amino acids. Germline values: CDR1 MNHNS, CDR2 SASEGT. V dropped 10 bases and J dropped 7; count of bases not matched to a gene: 12. The CDR3 DNA follows: TGTGCCATCCCTCGGATAGACAGGGGCAATTCACCCCTCCACTTT. Encoded protein: CAIPRIDRGNSPLHF.

This clone was detected once. V usage is TRBV11-2 and J usage is TRBJ1-1; D gene uncertain. V shed 3 bases and J shed 5 bases, with 13 bases lying between them. The CDR3 runs 14 residues. The germline gives CDR1 SGHAT, CDR2 FQNNGV. CDR3 protein: CASSFILGGTEAFF. Written as DNA, the CDR3 is TGTGCCAGCAGCTTCATCTTGGGCGGGACTGAAGCTTTCTTT.

The chain uses TRBV7-9 and TRBJ1-5; TRBD1 is a possible D gene (5 bases). The germline V gene has CDR1 SEHNR and CDR2 FQNEAQ (reference sequence). V lost 5 bases to trimming and J lost 4 bases, with 6 bases between them. This CDR3 is built from 12 residues. The CDR3 DNA reads TGTGCCAGCAGCCGGGGGAATCAGCCCCAGCATTTT. Translating gives CASSRGNQPQHF.

The CDR3 DNA reads as TGTGCCAGTAACGACAGGAGGAATCAGCCCCAGCATTTT. Translating gives CASNDRRNQPQHF. The chain joins TRBV19 to TRBJ1-5, with D maybe TRBD1 (6 bases). Trimming removed 7 bases from V and 4 bases from J, with 11 bases in between. Germline V gene lookup returns CDR1 LNHDA and CDR2 SQIVND (reference sequence). CDR3 length equals 13 residues.

In its sample, this clone was seen a few times. The chain links TRBV9 to TRBJ1-2; TRBD1 is a possible D gene (5 bases). The CDR3 is 16 amino acids. Germline CDR1 SGDLS, CDR2 YYNGEE. V lost 0 bases and J 2 bases, leaving 14 bases between the germline ends. Here the CDR3 reads CASSVGEAGLNYGYTF. The CDR3 DNA reads as TGTGCCAGCAGCGTAGGAGAGGCAGGGCTAAACTATGGCTACACCTTC.

The chain combines TRBV5-4 with TRBJ1-5; tentative D call: TRBD1 (5 bases). The V end was cut by 4 bases, the J end by 4 bases, with 15 bases between. The CDR3 spans 15 residues. From germline, CDR1 is SGHNT and CDR2 YYREEE (reference sequence). The CDR3 is CASSPGGTGNQPQHF. CDR3 nucleotide sequence: TGTGCCAGCAGCCCTGGCGGGACTGGGAATCAGCCCCAGCATTTT.

The V call is TRBV9, the J call TRBJ1-1, with 9 bases fitting TRBD1. The CDR3 covers 14 residues. V lost 4 bases and J lost 7; bases outside the gene matches: 8. Per germline, CDR1 SGDLS and CDR2 YYNGEE. The CDR3 loop is CASSPGQGQREAFF. As DNA, the CDR3 is TGTGCCAGCAGCCCGGGACAGGGCCAGCGTGAAGCTTTCTTT.

The chain couples TRBV7-2 to TRBJ2-3; 7 bases align to TRBD2. J lost 1 base, V lost 5 bases, and 6 bases had no gene match. The CDR3 is made up of 15 amino acids. The germline CDR1 and CDR2 sequences are SGHTA and FQGNSA. The CDR3 DNA follows: TGTGCCAGCAGCCAGAGGACTAGGGGCACAGATACGCAGTATTTT. Translation gives CASSQRTRGTDTQYF. Based on the CDR3 plus reference TRBV7-2 and TRBJ2-3, the full variable domain is GAGVSQSPSNKVTEKGKDVELRCDPISGHTALYWYRQSLGQGLEFLIYFQGNSAPDKSGLPSDRFSAERTGGSVSTLTIQRTQQEDSAVYLCASSQRTRGTDTQYFGPGTRLTVL.

The genes are TRBV6-6 and TRBJ1-2, with no clear D. Germline CDR1 MNHNY, CDR2 SVGAGI (reference sequence). The CDR3 has 12 amino acids. V was pared by 5 bases and J by 6 bases, with 10 bases between. The CDR3 spells CASSPLNHGYTF. As DNA, the CDR3 is TGTGCCAGCAGTCCCCTAAATCATGGCTACACCTTC.

V gene TRBV9 combines with J gene TRBJ1-1; perhaps TRBD1 as D (5 bases). CDR3 length: 14 amino acids. The V gene lost 0 bases and the J gene lost 3 bases, with 9 bases spanning the gap. The germline CDR1 and CDR2 sequences are SGDLS and YYNGEE. The CDR3 is CASSVEGRDTEAFF. CDR3 nucleotide sequence: TGTGCCAGCAGCGTAGAGGGGAGGGACACTGAAGCTTTCTTT.

DNA for the CDR3: TGTGCCAGCTCCCTCAGCGGGGCCTACGAGCAGTACTTC. It is translated as CASSLSGAYEQYF. The chain combines TRBV18 with TRBJ2-7, with 7 bases fitting TRBD2. Germline CDR1 reads KGHSH; CDR2 reads LQKENI. V gave up 6 bases and J gave up 2 bases; unmatched junction bases: 4. This CDR3 comprises 13 residues.

In its sample, this clone was seen a few times. The V and J genes are TRBV15 and TRBJ2-1; D remains ambiguous. Trimming pared 0 bases from V and 10 bases from J, leaving 10 bases between. Germline assignment: CDR1 LNHNV and CDR2 YYDKDF (reference sequence). The CDR3 has 13 residues. This chain's CDR3 is CATSRDVVQEQFF. The CDR3, as DNA: TGTGCCACCAGCAGAGATGTGGTACAAGAGCAGTTCTTC.